These 26 T cell receptor beta chains share one sample of origin, sequenced in a study of CD8+ T cells in alopecia areata. The treatment: oral pan-JAK inhibitor, 5-10 mg twice daily. cDNA serving as the sequencing template came from extracted, reverse transcribed RNA. The assay was immunoSEQ multiplex PCR, and TCRdb's table has in-frame clones only and misses some. The profile covers about 270,000 clones, with over 45% appearing a single time and about 0.88% taken by the ten largest. Source: CD4+ T cells sorted from blood, taken around week 54, from a patient treated with tofacitinib. These receptors all stem from a human donor with alopecia areata.

This clone was observed a handful of times. The CDR3, as DNA: TGTGCCATCAGTGAGACCGGGGCCGACAATGAGCAGTTCTTC. This encodes CAISETGADNEQFF. The chain links TRBV10-3 to TRBJ2-1; either TRBD1 or TRBD2 may supply D (5 bases each). This CDR3 comprises 14 residues. V lost 2 bases, J lost 5 bases, and 10 bases lay in between. Germline assignment: CDR1 ENHRY and CDR2 SYGVKD.

The chain links TRBV9 to TRBJ1-6, with D possibly matching TRBD1 (6 bases). Deletions cut 3 bases from V and 6 bases from J, with 10 bases between. CDR3 length: 14 amino acids. CDR1 SGDLS and CDR2 YYNGEE come from the germline V gene. The CDR3 DNA reads as TGTGCCAGCAGCGCAGACAGGCGTAATTCACCCCTCCACTTT. Its translation is CASSADRRNSPLHF.

The chain recombines TRBV29-1 with TRBJ2-1; possibly TRBD2 for D (6 bases). The CDR3 has 14 amino acids. V lost 3 bases and J 2 bases, leaving 11 bases between the germline ends. The V gene's germline CDR1 is SQVTM and CDR2 ANQGSEA. DNA for the CDR3: TGCAGCGTTGATAAGCGGGTAACCTACAATGAGCAGTTCTTC. Its translation is CSVDKRVTYNEQFF.

The chain recombines TRBV9 with TRBJ2-1; D is possibly TRBD2 (6 bases). Germline V CDR1 and CDR2: SGDLS, YYNGEE. V was clipped by 4 bases and J by 6 bases, with 17 bases between them. CDR3 size: 15 residues. The CDR3 region is CASSYGSSALNEQFF. The CDR3 DNA reads as TGTGCCAGCAGCTATGGGTCTAGCGCTCTCAATGAGCAGTTCTTC.

This chain links TRBV7-2 with TRBJ1-2, with TRBD1 as a possible D gene (5 bases). Germline V gene data show CDR1 as SGHTA and CDR2 as FQGNSA. The V end was cut by 5 bases, the J end by 3 bases, with 13 bases between. The CDR3 is made up of 14 amino acids. This CDR3 is CASSHGRGHYGYTF. The CDR3 DNA sequence: TGTGCCAGCAGCCACGGCCGGGGCCACTATGGCTACACCTTC.

J is TRBJ2-7 and V is TRBV5-1; D not certain. Germline V CDR1 and CDR2: SGHRS, YFSETQ. V gave up 7 bases and J gave up 2 bases, with 13 bases separating them. This CDR3 contains 13 residues. The CDR3 coding sequence is TGCGCCAGCCCCGGTACCAAGGCCTACGAGCAGTACTTC. This translates into CASPGTKAYEQYF.

The rearrangement links TRBV4-3 to TRBJ2-3; D not certain. V was trimmed by 4 bases and J by 2 bases, leaving 7 bases between them. This CDR3 has 13 amino acids. Germline CDR1 and CDR2: LGHNA and YSLEER. CDR3 nucleotides: TGCGCCAGCAGCCCCTGGGACACAGATACGCAGTATTTT. It codes for CASSPWDTDTQYF.

This clone was detected a few times. This rearrangement joins TRBV11-2 to TRBJ1-6; TRBD1 might be the D (5 bases). CDR3 length equals 16 residues. The germline CDR1 and CDR2 sequences are SGHAT and FQNNGV. V dropped 1 base and J dropped 7 bases, with 14 bases sitting between them. CDR3 region: CASSLGTSGKNSPLHF. The CDR3 DNA reads as TGTGCCAGCAGCTTAGGGACATCCGGGAAGAATTCACCCCTCCACTTT.

The CDR3 sequence is CASSVRRLGNQPQHF. The CDR3 DNA is TGTGCCAGCAGCGTCAGAAGGTTAGGCAATCAGCCCCAGCATTTT. The gene calls are TRBV5-6 and TRBJ1-5; D unresolved. Germline-derived CDR1 and CDR2 are SGHDT and YYEEEE. This CDR3 region has 15 residues. V lost 4 bases to trimming and J lost 2 bases, with 13 bases between them.

The V gene is TRBV30, the J gene TRBJ1-1; no reliable D call. CDR3 length: 12 residues. Germline V lookup: CDR1 GTSNPN, CDR2 SVGIG (reference sequence). This CDR3 reads CALTIGGTEAFF. The CDR3 DNA follows: TGTGCTCTCACAATCGGTGGCACTGAAGCTTTCTTT.

The chain carries TRBV4-3 and TRBJ2-2; the D gene is possibly TRBD1 (7 bases). Germline CDR1 and CDR2: LGHNA and YSLEER. CDR3 length: 16 residues. Trimming removed 1 base at V and 3 bases at J, with 12 bases between. CDR3 in amino acids: CASSQGRRGDTGELFF. CDR3 DNA sequence: TGCGCCAGCAGCCAAGGTCGCAGGGGGGACACCGGGGAGCTGTTTTTT.

This clone was found once. The chain employs TRBV19 and TRBJ2-1; 7 positions agree with TRBD1. Trimming at V came to 5 bases and at J to 9 bases, leaving 10 bases not matched to a gene. This CDR3 is built from 14 residues. Germline CDR1 reads LNHDA; CDR2 reads SQIVND (reference sequence). The CDR3 is CASSPPGQVGEQFF. The DNA of the CDR3 is TGTGCCAGTAGTCCTCCAGGACAGGTGGGTGAGCAGTTCTTC. Filled out from reference TRBV19 and TRBJ2-1, the complete variable domain reads DGGITQSPKYLFRKEGQNVTLSCEQNLNHDAMYWYRQDPGQGLRLIYYSQIVNDFQKGDIAEGYSVSREKKESFPLTVTSAQKNPTAFYLCASSPPGQVGEQFFGPGTRLTVL.

Worth noting for this clone: Germline and junction disagree at one end, which may indicate a read error. J is TRBJ2-5 and V is TRBV7-7; possibly TRBD2 for D (5 bases). This CDR3 spans 15 amino acids. The germline V gene has CDR1 SSHAT and CDR2 FNYEAQ (reference sequence). This chain's CDR3 is CASSLGPLEAGTQYF. In DNA form, the CDR3 reads TGTGCTAGCAGCTTAGGTCCCCTTGAGGCGGGGACCCAGTACTTC.

V gene TRBV5-4 combines with J gene TRBJ2-5, with TRBD2 as a possible D gene (5 bases). This CDR3 contains 16 residues. Germline loops: CDR1 SGHNT, CDR2 YYREEE (reference sequence). V was shortened by 4 bases and J by 1 base, with 17 bases between the two germline ends. The CDR3 bases are TGTGCCAGCAGCCCCACCCGGGCGGGCGGCCAAGAGACCCAGTACTTC. Translated: CASSPTRAGGQETQYF.

This chain joins TRBV11-1 and TRBJ2-7, with D possibly matching TRBD2 (5 bases). Germline CDR1 is SGHAT and CDR2 is FQDESV (reference sequence). The CDR3 runs 14 residues. V lost 6 bases and J lost 2, with 14 bases in between. The CDR3 is CASSPGNSAYEQYF. In nucleotides, the CDR3 is TGTGCCAGCAGTCCGGGGAATTCCGCCTACGAGCAGTACTTC.

The chain has TRBV2 and TRBJ2-6, with a weak D call TRBD2 (6 bases). This CDR3 region has 16 residues. CDR1 is SNHLY and CDR2 is FYNNEI in the germline V gene. Trimming removed 1 base at V and 2 bases at J, with 9 bases between. The CDR3 DNA reads as TGTGCCAGCAGTGAAGGCTGGAGGGCTGGGGCCAACGTCCTGACTTTC. This codes for CASSEGWRAGANVLTF.

The gene calls are TRBV15 and TRBJ2-7; 7 bases match TRBD1. CDR1 LNHNV and CDR2 YYDKDF come from the germline V gene (reference sequence). The CDR3 runs to 13 residues. The junction had 3 bases not matched to a gene; V was cut back by 3 bases and J by 4 bases. The CDR3 DNA sequence: TGTGCCACCAGCAGGTGGGACAGTTACGAGCAGTACTTC. This codes for CATSRWDSYEQYF.

V and J are TRBV10-3 and TRBJ2-3; D call uncertain. CDR3 length: 12 amino acids. Germline V gene data show CDR1 as ENHRY and CDR2 as SYGVKD. Trimming took 5 bases from V and 2 from J, leaving 5 bases between them. This chain's CDR3 is CAISPNTDTQYF. CDR3 bases: TGTGCCATCAGTCCAAACACAGATACGCAGTATTTT.

The chain couples TRBV10-3 to TRBJ2-5; TRBD2 agrees at 8 bases. CDR1 is ENHRY and CDR2 is SYGVKD in the germline V gene. This CDR3 is built from 13 residues. Trimming took 11 bases from V and 4 from J; bases not matched to a gene: 9. The chain's CDR3 is CAFRREGRETQYF. The CDR3 DNA reads as TGTGCCTTTCGTCGGGAGGGGAGAGAGACCCAGTACTTC.

There are a few counts of this clone. The rearrangement links TRBV9 to TRBJ1-6; the D is unclear. This CDR3 has 14 amino acids. The V gene's germline CDR1 is SGDLS and CDR2 YYNGEE. Trimming stripped 0 bases from V and 8 bases from J, with 9 bases between. CDR3 residues: CASSVVAEDSPLHF. DNA for the CDR3: TGTGCCAGCAGCGTAGTGGCAGAGGATTCACCCCTCCACTTT.

V gene TRBV5-1 combines with J gene TRBJ1-6; D perhaps matches TRBD1 (5 bases). The germline V gene encodes CDR1 SGHRS and CDR2 YFSETQ. The V end lost 0 bases, the J end lost 3 bases, and 16 bases lay between the germline ends. This CDR3 is built from 18 residues. The CDR3 spells CASSLAADTRFYNSPLHF. CDR3 DNA: TGCGCCAGCAGCTTGGCCGCGGACACAAGATTCTATAATTCACCCCTCCACTTT.

The J gene is TRBJ2-5, the V gene TRBV29-1, with a tentative D call TRBD2 (5 bases). V lost 0 bases and J lost 4, with 9 bases in between. This CDR3 region has 13 residues. Germline assignment: CDR1 SQVTM and CDR2 ANQGSEA. In nucleotides, the CDR3 is TGCAGCGTTGAAGAGAGAGGAGGAGAGACCCAGTACTTC. This sequence encodes CSVEERGGETQYF.

This clone appeared a few times. The J gene is TRBJ2-3, the V gene TRBV13; D gene uncertain. V was clipped by 5 bases and J by 7 bases, with 10 bases between them. The germline CDR1 and CDR2 sequences are PRHDT and FYEKMQ (reference sequence). The CDR3 loop spans 12 amino acids. The chain's CDR3 is CASSQPRNTQYF. CDR3 coding DNA: TGTGCCAGCAGCCAACCTAGAAATACGCAGTATTTT.

V is TRBV30 and J is TRBJ2-1; the match to TRBD1 covers 10 bases. The J segment lost 5 bases and the V segment lost 5 bases, leaving 6 bases of the junction unmatched. CDR3 size: 14 residues. The germline gives CDR1 GTSNPN, CDR2 SVGIG (reference sequence). The DNA of the CDR3 is TGTGCCTGGGGGACGGGACAGGGGAACAATGAGCAGTTCTTC. This encodes CAWGTGQGNNEQFF.

This clone has more than one count but fewer than ten. The chain carries TRBV6-6 and TRBJ2-4; the D gene is possibly TRBD1 (6 bases). This CDR3 region has 14 residues. Trimming removed 1 base at V and 5 bases at J, with 9 bases between. Germline V CDR1 and CDR2: MNHNY, SVGAGI (reference sequence). The CDR3 loop reads CASSYFRQENIQYF. The DNA of the CDR3 is TGTGCCAGCAGTTACTTCCGACAGGAAAACATTCAGTACTTC.

This clone was seen a few times. V gene TRBV29-1 combines with J gene TRBJ1-1; no clear D gene. CDR1 and CDR2 (germline): SQVTM, ANQGSEA. This CDR3 contains 11 residues. Trimming cost V 7 bases and J 0 bases, with 6 bases left between them. The DNA of the CDR3 is TGCAGCGGCAACTTGAACACTGAAGCTTTCTTT. Residues: CSGNLNTEAFF.